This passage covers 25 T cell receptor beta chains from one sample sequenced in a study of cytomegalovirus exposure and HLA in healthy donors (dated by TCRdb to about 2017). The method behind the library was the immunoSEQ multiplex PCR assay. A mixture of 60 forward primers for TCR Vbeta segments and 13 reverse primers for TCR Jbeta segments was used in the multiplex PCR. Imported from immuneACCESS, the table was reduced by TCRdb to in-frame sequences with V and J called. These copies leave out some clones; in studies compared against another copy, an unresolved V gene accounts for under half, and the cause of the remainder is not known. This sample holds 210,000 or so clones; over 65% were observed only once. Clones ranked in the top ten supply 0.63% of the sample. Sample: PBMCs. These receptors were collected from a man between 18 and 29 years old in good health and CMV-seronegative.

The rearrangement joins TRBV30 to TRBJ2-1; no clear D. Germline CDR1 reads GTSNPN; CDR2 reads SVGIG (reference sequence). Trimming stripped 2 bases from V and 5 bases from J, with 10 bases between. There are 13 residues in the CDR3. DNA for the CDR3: TGTGCCTGGAGTATAGGTAGCAACAATGAGCAGTTCTTC. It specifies CAWSIGSNNEQFF.

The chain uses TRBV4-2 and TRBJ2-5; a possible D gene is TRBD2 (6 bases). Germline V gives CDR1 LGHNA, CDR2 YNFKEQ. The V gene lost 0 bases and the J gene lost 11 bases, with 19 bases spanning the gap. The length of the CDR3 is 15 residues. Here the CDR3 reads CASSQEYLANKEQYF. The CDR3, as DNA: TGTGCCAGCAGCCAAGAGTACCTAGCGAATAAGGAGCAGTACTTC.

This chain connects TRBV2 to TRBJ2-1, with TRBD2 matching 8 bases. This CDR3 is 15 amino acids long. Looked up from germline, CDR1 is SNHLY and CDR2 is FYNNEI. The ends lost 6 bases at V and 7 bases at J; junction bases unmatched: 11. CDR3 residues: CASSPRGTSGNEQFF. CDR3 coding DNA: TGTGCCAGCAGCCCACGGGGGACTAGTGGTAATGAGCAGTTCTTC.

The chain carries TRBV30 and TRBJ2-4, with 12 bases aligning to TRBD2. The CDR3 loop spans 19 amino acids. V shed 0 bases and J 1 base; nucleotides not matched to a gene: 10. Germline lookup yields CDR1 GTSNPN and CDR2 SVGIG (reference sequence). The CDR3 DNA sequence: TGTGCCTGGAGTGTAGAGAGGACTAGCGGGAAGGGGGCCAAAAACATTCAGTACTTC. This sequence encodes CAWSVERTSGKGAKNIQYF. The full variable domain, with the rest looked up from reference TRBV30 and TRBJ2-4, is SQTIHQWPATLVQPVGSPLSLECTVEGTSNPNLYWYRQAAGRGLQLLFYSVGIGQISSEVPQNLSASRPQDRQFILSSKKLLLSDSGFYLCAWSVERTSGKGAKNIQYFGAGTRLSVL.

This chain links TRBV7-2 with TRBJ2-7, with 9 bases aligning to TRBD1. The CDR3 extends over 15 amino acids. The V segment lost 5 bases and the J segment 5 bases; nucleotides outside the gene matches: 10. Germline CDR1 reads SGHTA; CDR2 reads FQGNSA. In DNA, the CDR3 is TGTGCCAGCAGCCCCGGGACAGGGTGGAGACACGAGCAGTACTTC. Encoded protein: CASSPGTGWRHEQYF.

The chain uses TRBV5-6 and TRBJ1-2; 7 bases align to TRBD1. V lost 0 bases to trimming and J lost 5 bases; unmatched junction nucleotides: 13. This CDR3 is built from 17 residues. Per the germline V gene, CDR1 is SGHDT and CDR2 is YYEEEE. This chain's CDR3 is CASSLASTGTSSYGYTF. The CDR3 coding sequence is TGTGCCAGCAGCTTGGCCTCGACAGGGACGAGTTCTTATGGCTACACCTTC.

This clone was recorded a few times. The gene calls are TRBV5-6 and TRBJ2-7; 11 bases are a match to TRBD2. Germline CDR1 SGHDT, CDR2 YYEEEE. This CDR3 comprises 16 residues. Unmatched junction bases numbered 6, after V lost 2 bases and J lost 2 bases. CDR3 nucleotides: TGTGCCAGCAGCTTTGGGCTAGCGGGAGGTACCTACGAGCAGTACTTC. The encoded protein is CASSFGLAGGTYEQYF.

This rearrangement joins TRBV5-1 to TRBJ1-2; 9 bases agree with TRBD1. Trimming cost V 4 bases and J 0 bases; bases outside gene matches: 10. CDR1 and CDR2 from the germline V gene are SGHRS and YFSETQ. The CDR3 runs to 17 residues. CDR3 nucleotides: TGCGCCAGCAGCCCAAGGACAGGGGCCCAAGCTAACTATGGCTACACCTTC. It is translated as CASSPRTGAQANYGYTF.

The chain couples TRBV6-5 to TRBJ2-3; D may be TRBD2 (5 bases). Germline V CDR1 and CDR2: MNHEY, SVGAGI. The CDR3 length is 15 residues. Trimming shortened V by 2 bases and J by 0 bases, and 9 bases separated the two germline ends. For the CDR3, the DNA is TGTGCCAGCAGTTACCGGGGAACTAGCACAGATACGCAGTATTTT. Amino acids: CASSYRGTSTDTQYF.

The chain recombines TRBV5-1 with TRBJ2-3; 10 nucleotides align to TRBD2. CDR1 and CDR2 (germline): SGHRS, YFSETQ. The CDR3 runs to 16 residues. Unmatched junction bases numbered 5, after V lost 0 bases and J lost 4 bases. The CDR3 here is CASSLGLAGASDTQYF. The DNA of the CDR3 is TGCGCCAGCAGCTTGGGTCTAGCGGGAGCTTCAGATACGCAGTATTTT.

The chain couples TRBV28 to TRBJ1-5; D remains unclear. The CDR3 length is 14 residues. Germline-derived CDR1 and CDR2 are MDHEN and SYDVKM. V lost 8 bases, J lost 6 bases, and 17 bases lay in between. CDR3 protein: CASYTATGFQPQHF. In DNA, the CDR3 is TGTGCCAGCTACACTGCGACGGGATTTCAGCCCCAGCATTTT.

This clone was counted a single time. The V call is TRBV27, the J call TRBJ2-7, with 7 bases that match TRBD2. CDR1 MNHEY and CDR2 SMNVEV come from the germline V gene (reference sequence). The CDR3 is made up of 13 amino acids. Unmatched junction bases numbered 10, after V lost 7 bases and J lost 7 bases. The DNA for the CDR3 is TGTGCCAGCACGGGGGGATGGCCTCGGGAGCAGTACTTC. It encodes CASTGGWPREQYF.

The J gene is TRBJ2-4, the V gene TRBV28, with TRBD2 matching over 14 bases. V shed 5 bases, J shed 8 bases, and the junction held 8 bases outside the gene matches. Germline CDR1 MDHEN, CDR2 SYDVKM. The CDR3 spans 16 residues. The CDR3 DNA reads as TGTGCCAGCAGTCTAACGGGGACTAGCGGGAGTTACATTCAGTACTTC. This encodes CASSLTGTSGSYIQYF. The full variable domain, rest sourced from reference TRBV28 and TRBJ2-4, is DVKVTQSSRYLVKRTGEKVFLECVQDMDHENMFWYRQDPGLGLRLIYFSYDVKMKEKGDIPEGYSVSREKKERFSLILESASTNQTSMYLCASSLTGTSGSYIQYFGAGTRLSVL.

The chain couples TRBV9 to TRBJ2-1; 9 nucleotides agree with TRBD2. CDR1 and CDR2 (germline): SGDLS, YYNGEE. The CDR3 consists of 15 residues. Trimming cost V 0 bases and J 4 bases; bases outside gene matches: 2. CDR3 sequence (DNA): TGTGCCAGCAGCGTAGGGACTAGCGAGTACAATGAGCAGTTCTTC. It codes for CASSVGTSEYNEQFF.

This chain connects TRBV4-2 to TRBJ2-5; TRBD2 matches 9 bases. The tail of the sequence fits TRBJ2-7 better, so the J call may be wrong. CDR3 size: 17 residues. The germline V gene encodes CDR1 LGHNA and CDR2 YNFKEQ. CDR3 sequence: CASSQDPGLAPTYEQYF. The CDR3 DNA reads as TGTGCCAGCAGCCAAGATCCCGGACTAGCGCCGACCTACGAGCAGTACTTC.

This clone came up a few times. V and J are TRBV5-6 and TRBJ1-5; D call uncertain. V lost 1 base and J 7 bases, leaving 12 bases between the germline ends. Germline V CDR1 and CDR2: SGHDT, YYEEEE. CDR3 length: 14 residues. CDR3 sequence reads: CASSLRGHRQPQHF. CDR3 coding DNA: TGTGCCAGCAGCTTGAGAGGGCATCGACAGCCCCAGCATTTT.

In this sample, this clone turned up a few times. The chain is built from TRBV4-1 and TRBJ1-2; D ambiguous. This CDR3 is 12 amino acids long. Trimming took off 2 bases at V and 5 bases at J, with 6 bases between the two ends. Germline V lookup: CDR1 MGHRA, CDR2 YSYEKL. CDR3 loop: CASSQSGYGYTF. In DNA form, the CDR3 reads TGCGCCAGCAGCCAATCCGGGTATGGCTACACCTTC.

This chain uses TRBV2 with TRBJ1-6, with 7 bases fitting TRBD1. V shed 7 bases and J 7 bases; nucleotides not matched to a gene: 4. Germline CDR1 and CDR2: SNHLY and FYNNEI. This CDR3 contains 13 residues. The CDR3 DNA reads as TGTGCCAGCATACAGGGGATAAATTCACCCCTCCACTTT. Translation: CASIQGINSPLHF. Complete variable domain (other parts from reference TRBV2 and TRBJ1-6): EPEVTQTPSHQVTQMGQEVILRCVPISNHLYFYWYRQILGQKVEFLVSFYNNEISEKSEIFDDQFSVERPDGSNFTLKIRSTKLEDSAMYFCASIQGINSPLHFGNGTRLTVT.

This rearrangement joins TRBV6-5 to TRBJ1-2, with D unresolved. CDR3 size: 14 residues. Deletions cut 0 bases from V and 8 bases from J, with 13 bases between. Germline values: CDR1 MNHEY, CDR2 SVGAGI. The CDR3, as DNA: TGTGCCAGCAGTTACTCGCGAGGTCTCGGAGGCTACACCTTC. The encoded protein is CASSYSRGLGGYTF.

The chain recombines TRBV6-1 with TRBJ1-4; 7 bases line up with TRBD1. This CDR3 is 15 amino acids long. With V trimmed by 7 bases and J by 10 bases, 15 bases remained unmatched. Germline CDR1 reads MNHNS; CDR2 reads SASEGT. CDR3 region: CASNNGQADAGKLFF. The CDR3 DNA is TGTGCCAGCAACAACGGACAGGCCGACGCGGGAAAACTGTTTTTT.

Here the CDR3 DNA reads TGCGCCAGCAGCTTGGCCGCGGGAGGGCCCCAAGAGACCCAGTACTTC. The encoded protein is CASSLAAGGPQETQYF. V usage is TRBV5-1 and J usage is TRBJ2-5, with 9 bases matching TRBD2. Germline CDR1 reads SGHRS; CDR2 reads YFSETQ. CDR3 length: 16 amino acids. The junction had 4 bases not matched to a gene; V was cut back by 0 bases and J by 1 base.

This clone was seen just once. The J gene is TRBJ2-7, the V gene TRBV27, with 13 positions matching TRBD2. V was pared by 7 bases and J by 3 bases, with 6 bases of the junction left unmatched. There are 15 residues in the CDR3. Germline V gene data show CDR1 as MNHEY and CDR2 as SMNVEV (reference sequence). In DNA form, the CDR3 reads TGTGCCAGCAAATTACTAGCGGGAGGGTACTACGAGCAGTACTTC. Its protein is CASKLLAGGYYEQYF.

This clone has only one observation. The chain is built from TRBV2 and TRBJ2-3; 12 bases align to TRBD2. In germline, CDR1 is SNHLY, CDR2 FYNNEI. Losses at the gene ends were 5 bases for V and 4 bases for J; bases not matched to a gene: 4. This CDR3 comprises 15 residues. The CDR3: CASSWLAGGADTQYF. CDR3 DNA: TGTGCCAGCAGTTGGCTAGCGGGAGGGGCAGATACGCAGTATTTT.

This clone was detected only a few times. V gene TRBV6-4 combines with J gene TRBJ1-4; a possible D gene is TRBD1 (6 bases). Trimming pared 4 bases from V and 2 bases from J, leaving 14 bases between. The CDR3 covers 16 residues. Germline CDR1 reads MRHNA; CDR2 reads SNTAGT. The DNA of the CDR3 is TGTGCCAGCAGTGGCACAGGGATGGGCACTAATGAAAAACTGTTTTTT. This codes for CASSGTGMGTNEKLFF.

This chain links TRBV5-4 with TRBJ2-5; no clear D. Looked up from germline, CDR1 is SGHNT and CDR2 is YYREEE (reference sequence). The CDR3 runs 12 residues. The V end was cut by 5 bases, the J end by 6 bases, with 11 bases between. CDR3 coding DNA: TGTGCCAGCAGTTACGAGCGTCAGACCCAGTACTTC. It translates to CASSYERQTQYF.